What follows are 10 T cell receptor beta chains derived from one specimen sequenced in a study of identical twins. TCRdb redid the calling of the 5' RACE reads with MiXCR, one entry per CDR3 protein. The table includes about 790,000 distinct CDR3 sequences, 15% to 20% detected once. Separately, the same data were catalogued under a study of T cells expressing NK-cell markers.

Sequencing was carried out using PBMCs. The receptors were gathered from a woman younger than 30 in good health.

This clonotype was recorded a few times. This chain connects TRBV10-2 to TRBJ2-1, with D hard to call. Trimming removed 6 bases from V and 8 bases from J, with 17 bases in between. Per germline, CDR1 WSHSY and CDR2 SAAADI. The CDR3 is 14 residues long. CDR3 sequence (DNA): TGCGCCAGCAGCCAGGTATCTGGAAGCTATGAGCAGTTCTTC. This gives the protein CASSQVSGSYEQFF.

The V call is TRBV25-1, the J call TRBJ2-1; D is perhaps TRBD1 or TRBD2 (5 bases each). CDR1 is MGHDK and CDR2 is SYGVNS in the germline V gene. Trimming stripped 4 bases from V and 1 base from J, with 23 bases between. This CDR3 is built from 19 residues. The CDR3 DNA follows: TGTGCCAGCAGTGGGATAAACTCGGGACGGACTGTTTCCTACAATGAGCAGTTCTTC. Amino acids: CASSGINSGRTVSYNEQFF. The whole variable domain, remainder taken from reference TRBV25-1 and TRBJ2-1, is EADIYQTPRYLVIGTGKKITLECSQTMGHDKMYWYQQDPGMELHLIHYSYGVNSTEKGDLSSESTVSRIRTEHFPLTLESARPSHTSQYLCASSGINSGRTVSYNEQFFGPGTRLTVL.

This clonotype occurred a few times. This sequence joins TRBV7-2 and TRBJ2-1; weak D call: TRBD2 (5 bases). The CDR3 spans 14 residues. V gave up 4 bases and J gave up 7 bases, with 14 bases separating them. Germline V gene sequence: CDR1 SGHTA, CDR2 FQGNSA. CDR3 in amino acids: CASSSLERVNEQFF. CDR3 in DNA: TGTGCCAGCAGCTCCCTAGAGAGGGTAAATGAGCAGTTCTTC. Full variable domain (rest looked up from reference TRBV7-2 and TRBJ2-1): GAGVSQSPSNKVTEKGKDVELRCDPISGHTALYWYRQSLGQGLEFLIYFQGNSAPDKSGLPSDRFSAERTGGSVSTLTIQRTQQEDSAVYLCASSSLERVNEQFFGPGTRLTVL.

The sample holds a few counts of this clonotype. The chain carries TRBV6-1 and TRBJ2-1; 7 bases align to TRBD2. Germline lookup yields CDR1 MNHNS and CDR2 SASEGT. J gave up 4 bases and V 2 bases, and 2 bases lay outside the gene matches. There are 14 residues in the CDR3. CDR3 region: CASSETSVYNEQFF. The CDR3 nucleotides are TGTGCCAGCAGTGAAACTAGCGTTTACAATGAGCAGTTCTTC.

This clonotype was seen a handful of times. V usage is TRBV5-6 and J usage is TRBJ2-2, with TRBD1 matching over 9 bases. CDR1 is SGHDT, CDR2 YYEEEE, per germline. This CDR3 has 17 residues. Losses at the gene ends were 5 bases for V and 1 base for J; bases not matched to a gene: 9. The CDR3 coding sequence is TGTGCCAGCAGTTTGACCGGGACAGGGTGGAACACCGGGGAGCTGTTTTTT. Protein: CASSLTGTGWNTGELFF.

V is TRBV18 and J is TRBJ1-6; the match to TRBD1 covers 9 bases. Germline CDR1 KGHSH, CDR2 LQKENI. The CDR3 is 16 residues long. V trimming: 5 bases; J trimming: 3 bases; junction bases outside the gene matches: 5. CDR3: CASSSSDRGYNSPLHF. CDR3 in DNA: TGTGCCAGCTCATCCTCGGACAGGGGCTATAATTCACCCCTCCACTTT.

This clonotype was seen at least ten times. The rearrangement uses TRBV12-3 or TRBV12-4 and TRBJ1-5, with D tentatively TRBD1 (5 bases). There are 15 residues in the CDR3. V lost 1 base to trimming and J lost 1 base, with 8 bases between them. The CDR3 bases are TGTGCCAGCAGTTTAGGGGGGGGGAGCAATCAGCCCCAGCATTTT. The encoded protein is CASSLGGGSNQPQHF.

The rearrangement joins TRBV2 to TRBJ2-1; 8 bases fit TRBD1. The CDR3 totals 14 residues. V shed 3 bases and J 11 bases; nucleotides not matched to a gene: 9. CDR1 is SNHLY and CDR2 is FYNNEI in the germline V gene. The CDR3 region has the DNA TGTGCCAGCAGTGAGAAGGACAGGGAAAGGAAGCAGTTCTTC. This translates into CASSEKDRERKQFF.

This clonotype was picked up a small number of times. CDR3 sequence reads: CSARMTDEQYF. The CDR3 nucleotides are TGCAGTGCTAGAATGACAGACGAGCAGTACTTC. The V and J genes are TRBV20-1 and TRBJ2-7; D might be TRBD1 (5 bases). Germline V gives CDR1 DFQATT, CDR2 SNEGSKA (reference sequence). The CDR3 length is 11 residues. V was trimmed by 2 bases and J by 5 bases, leaving 7 bases between them.

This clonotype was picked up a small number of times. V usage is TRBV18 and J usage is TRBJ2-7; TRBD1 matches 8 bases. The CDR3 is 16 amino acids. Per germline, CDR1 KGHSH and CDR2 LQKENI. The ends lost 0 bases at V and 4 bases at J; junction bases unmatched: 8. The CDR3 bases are TGTGCCAGCTCACCACCGGAGAACAGGGGGTTTTACGAGCAGTACTTC. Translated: CASSPPENRGFYEQYF.